Listed below are T cell receptor beta chains from one sample, sequenced in a study of T cells in tumors after PD-1 blockade. Measured with immunoSEQ multiplex PCR; TCRdb has only the in-frame clones, and not every one. The sample contains tens of thousands of clones, 75% to 80% of which appear only once. Sequences were derived from PBMCs, sampled before anti-PD-1 treatment. The source of these receptors is a human donor with basal cell carcinoma. Both conserved end residues are part of each CDR3. Fields, in order: clone size, D gene, J gene, V gene, CDR3 DNA, CDR3 protein. A D gene is named only where the DNA matches it firmly. Clone size is given for some rows only: seen once, a few or many times, or a class if the clone is expanded.

abundance: NA
d_gene: NA
j_gene: TRBJ2-3
v_gene: TRBV7-2
CDR3nt: TGTGCCAGCAGCTTAGGAGGGGGGTCTCCCTCAGATACGCAGTATTTT
CDR3aa: CASSLGGGSPSDTQYF

abundance: few
d_gene: NA
j_gene: TRBJ2-7
v_gene: TRBV5-1
CDR3nt: TGCGCCAGCAGCCTTACGGGCCACGAGCAGTACTTC
CDR3aa: CASSLTGHEQYF

abundance: NA
d_gene: TRBD1
j_gene: TRBJ1-2
v_gene: TRBV5-4
CDR3nt: TGTGCCAGCAGCTCCGGACAGGGGCATGGCTACACCTTC
CDR3aa: CASSSGQGHGYTF

abundance: NA
d_gene: TRBD2
j_gene: TRBJ2-7
v_gene: TRBV18
CDR3nt: TGTGCCAGCTCCCCCGGACTAGCGGGGGACTACGAGCAGTACTTC
CDR3aa: CASSPGLAGDYEQYF

abundance: NA
d_gene: TRBD2
j_gene: TRBJ2-1
v_gene: TRBV3-1/TRBV3-2
CDR3nt: TGTGCCAGCAGCCGAGCAGGTGCGGGGGGGTTCTACAATGAGCAGTTCTTC
CDR3aa: CASSRAGAGGFYNEQFF

abundance: NA
d_gene: TRBD1
j_gene: TRBJ1-1
v_gene: TRBV3-1/TRBV3-2
CDR3nt: TGTGCCAGCAGCCAAGCCCGGACAGGGGGCATGGGTGAAGCTTTCTTT
CDR3aa: CASSQARTGGMGEAFF

abundance: NA
d_gene: NA
j_gene: TRBJ1-6
v_gene: TRBV7-9
CDR3nt: TGTGCCAGCAGCCACGGGGGTATGTTTAATTCACCCCTCCACTTT
CDR3aa: CASSHGGMFNSPLHF

abundance: few
d_gene: NA
j_gene: TRBJ2-2
v_gene: TRBV7-9
CDR3nt: TGTGCCAGCAGCTTAGTAAAGGTAGTGGCCGGGGAGCTGTTTTTT
CDR3aa: CASSLVKVVAGELFF

abundance: NA
d_gene: NA
j_gene: TRBJ2-3
v_gene: TRBV24-1
CDR3nt: TGTGCCACCAGTGAATGGGGGGGCACAGATACGCAGTATTTT
CDR3aa: CATSEWGGTDTQYF

abundance: NA
d_gene: NA
j_gene: TRBJ1-5
v_gene: TRBV7-9
CDR3nt: TGTGCCAGCATCAATCGCGGACATACGCCACCGTATAGCAATCAGCCCCAGCATTTT
CDR3aa: CASINRGHTPPYSNQPQHF

abundance: NA
d_gene: NA
j_gene: TRBJ1-1
v_gene: TRBV19
CDR3nt: TGTGCCAGTAGCTGGCTCGGGGGGACCCCGATTGCTTTCTTT
CDR3aa: CASSWLGGTPIAFF

abundance: NA
d_gene: NA
j_gene: TRBJ1-4
v_gene: TRBV5-5
CDR3nt: TGTGCCAGCAGACTTGGCGGGATAGCTGAAAAACTGTTTTTT
CDR3aa: CASRLGGIAEKLFF

abundance: NA
d_gene: NA
j_gene: TRBJ1-1
v_gene: TRBV11-1
CDR3nt: TGTGCCAGCAGCTTAGAGGCGTGGGGGACTGAAGCTTTCTTT
CDR3aa: CASSLEAWGTEAFF

abundance: NA
d_gene: TRBD1
j_gene: TRBJ1-5
v_gene: TRBV28
CDR3nt: TGTGCCAGCAGAGACAGGGGGACTCAGCCCCAGCATTTT
CDR3aa: CASRDRGTQPQHF

abundance: NA
d_gene: TRBD1
j_gene: TRBJ2-7
v_gene: TRBV25-1
CDR3nt: TGTGCCAGCAGTCAAGAGGGACAGGGGTCCTACGAGCAGTACTTC
CDR3aa: CASSQEGQGSYEQYF

abundance: few
d_gene: NA
j_gene: TRBJ1-5
v_gene: TRBV2
CDR3nt: TGTGCCAGCAGTCCGGACGGTGGTGACAATCAGCCCCAGCATTTT
CDR3aa: CASSPDGGDNQPQHF

abundance: NA
d_gene: NA
j_gene: TRBJ1-2
v_gene: TRBV28
CDR3nt: TGTGCCAGCGAAAGGGGGGGCTATGGCTACACCTTC
CDR3aa: CASERGGYGYTF

abundance: NA
d_gene: NA
j_gene: TRBJ2-6
v_gene: TRBV30
CDR3nt: TGTGCCTGGAGTCCCGCCGGGGTCGACTCTGGGGCCAACGTCCTGACTTTC
CDR3aa: CAWSPAGVDSGANVLTF

abundance: NA
d_gene: TRBD1
j_gene: TRBJ2-7
v_gene: TRBV28
CDR3nt: TGTGCCAGCAGTTTGTTTGGTCGCGACAGGGGGCGCGGGTACGAGCAGTACTTC
CDR3aa: CASSLFGRDRGRGYEQYF

abundance: NA
d_gene: TRBD1
j_gene: TRBJ2-7
v_gene: TRBV18
CDR3nt: TGTGCCAGCTCGATGAAGACAGGGGGAAACTACGAGCAGTACTTC
CDR3aa: CASSMKTGGNYEQYF

abundance: NA
d_gene: TRBD2
j_gene: TRBJ2-1
v_gene: TRBV28
CDR3nt: TGTGCCAGCAGTGAACTAGCGGGAGGCTCCTACAATGAGCAGTTCTTC
CDR3aa: CASSELAGGSYNEQFF

abundance: NA
d_gene: NA
j_gene: TRBJ2-2
v_gene: TRBV28
CDR3nt: TGTGCCAGCAGTTTGGGGGGCGCGAGAACCGGGGAGCTGTTTTTT
CDR3aa: CASSLGGARTGELFF

abundance: NA
d_gene: NA
j_gene: TRBJ1-2
v_gene: TRBV5-6
CDR3nt: TGTGCCAGCAGCCCGGCGGGGGGCTCTGGCTACACCTTC
CDR3aa: CASSPAGGSGYTF

abundance: NA
d_gene: NA
j_gene: TRBJ2-3
v_gene: TRBV6-1
CDR3nt: TGTGCCAGCAGTGTAAAAGCTGGCGGGGCCGTAGATACGCAGTATTTT
CDR3aa: CASSVKAGGAVDTQYF

abundance: NA
d_gene: NA
j_gene: TRBJ2-2
v_gene: TRBV27
CDR3nt: TGTGCCAGCAGTTCTGGCACCCACACCGGGGAGCTGTTTTTT
CDR3aa: CASSSGTHTGELFF

abundance: NA
d_gene: NA
j_gene: TRBJ2-3
v_gene: TRBV3-1/TRBV3-2
CDR3nt: TGTGCCAGCAGCCAAGATGTCTACAGCACAGATACGCAGTATTTT
CDR3aa: CASSQDVYSTDTQYF

abundance: NA
d_gene: NA
j_gene: TRBJ2-7
v_gene: TRBV4-1
CDR3nt: TGCGCCAGCAGCCCCTGGGACACCTACGAGCAGTACTTC
CDR3aa: CASSPWDTYEQYF

abundance: once
d_gene: TRBD1
j_gene: TRBJ1-2
v_gene: TRBV7-9
CDR3nt: TGTGCCAGCAGCCCGGGGACAGGTTCGGGTGGCTACACCTTC
CDR3aa: CASSPGTGSGGYTF

abundance: NA
d_gene: TRBD2
j_gene: TRBJ2-3
v_gene: TRBV5-4
CDR3nt: TGTGCCAGCAGTCGGGGGGAGAAAGATACGCAGTATTTT
CDR3aa: CASSRGEKDTQYF

abundance: NA
d_gene: NA
j_gene: TRBJ2-1
v_gene: TRBV24-1
CDR3nt: TGTGCCACCAGTGATTTAAAGGGGCGGGGGACATACTACTACAATGAGCAGTTCTTC
CDR3aa: CATSDLKGRGTYYYNEQFF

abundance: NA
d_gene: TRBD2
j_gene: TRBJ2-1
v_gene: TRBV24-1
CDR3nt: TGTGCCACTAGCCCTCGGGGGGACTCCTACAATGAGCAGTTCTTC
CDR3aa: CATSPRGDSYNEQFF

abundance: NA
d_gene: TRBD1
j_gene: TRBJ1-3
v_gene: TRBV18
CDR3nt: TGTGCCAGCTCACCGGTGACAGGGCAAGCATCTGGAAACACCATATATTTT
CDR3aa: CASSPVTGQASGNTIYF

abundance: NA
d_gene: NA
j_gene: TRBJ1-1
v_gene: TRBV10-2
CDR3nt: TGCGCCAGCACGCTCACGGAAGGGTGGCAAGCTTTCTTT
CDR3aa: CASTLTEGWQAFF

abundance: NA
d_gene: NA
j_gene: TRBJ2-7
v_gene: TRBV19
CDR3nt: TGTGCCAGTAGTATCAGTCTAGCCAACGAGCAGTACTTC
CDR3aa: CASSISLANEQYF

abundance: NA
d_gene: NA
j_gene: TRBJ2-5
v_gene: TRBV7-9
CDR3nt: TGTGCCAGCAGCTCCTACGGGACCCAAGAGACCCAGTACTTC
CDR3aa: CASSSYGTQETQYF

abundance: NA
d_gene: NA
j_gene: TRBJ2-7
v_gene: TRBV6-1
CDR3nt: TGTGCCAGCAGTGAAGTCGCGGGGCACGAGCAGTACTTC
CDR3aa: CASSEVAGHEQYF

abundance: once
d_gene: TRBD1
j_gene: TRBJ2-2
v_gene: TRBV27
CDR3nt: TGTGCCAGCAGCGGGGGACAGGAATATACCACCGGGGAGCTGTTTTTT
CDR3aa: CASSGGQEYTTGELFF

abundance: NA
d_gene: TRBD1
j_gene: TRBJ1-4
v_gene: TRBV3-1/TRBV3-2
CDR3nt: TGTGCCAGCAGCCAAAGACAGGGTGTAGGGCAACTGTTTTTT
CDR3aa: CASSQRQGVGQLFF

abundance: NA
d_gene: NA
j_gene: TRBJ1-1
v_gene: TRBV19
CDR3nt: TGTGCCAGTAGTCCGGGAACTTACGGGCCAGAAGCTTTCTTT
CDR3aa: CASSPGTYGPEAFF

abundance: NA
d_gene: NA
j_gene: TRBJ1-5
v_gene: TRBV4-1
CDR3nt: TGCGCCAGCAGCCAAGACCGCGGGGCGGGACAGCCCCAGCATTTT
CDR3aa: CASSQDRGAGQPQHF

abundance: NA
d_gene: TRBD1
j_gene: TRBJ2-7
v_gene: TRBV7-9
CDR3nt: TGTGCCAGCAGCTTAGTCGGGACAGACAACTACGAGCAGTACTTC
CDR3aa: CASSLVGTDNYEQYF

abundance: few
d_gene: NA
j_gene: TRBJ2-2
v_gene: TRBV10-3
CDR3nt: TGTGCCATCAGTGATTTACAGGCGAACACCGGGGAGCTGTTTTTT
CDR3aa: CAISDLQANTGELFF

abundance: NA
d_gene: NA
j_gene: TRBJ2-5
v_gene: TRBV19
CDR3nt: TGTGCAAGTAGTAAGGGGTACCAAGAGACCCAGTACTTC
CDR3aa: CASSKGYQETQYF